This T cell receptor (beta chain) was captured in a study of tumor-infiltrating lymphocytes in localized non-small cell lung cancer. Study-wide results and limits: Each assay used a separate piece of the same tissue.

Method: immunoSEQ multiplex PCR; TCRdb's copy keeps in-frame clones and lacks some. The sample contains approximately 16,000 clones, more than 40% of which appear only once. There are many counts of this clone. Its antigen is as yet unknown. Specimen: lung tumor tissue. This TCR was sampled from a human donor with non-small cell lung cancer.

The CDR3 is CASSVEAGRGQPQHF. In DNA, the CDR3 is TGTGCCAGCAGCGTAGAGGCTGGGCGCGGTCAGCCCCAGCATTTT. V is TRBV9 and J is TRBJ1-5; D gene ambiguous. Trimming took off 0 bases at V and 6 bases at J, with 13 bases between the two ends. CDR1 is SGDLS and CDR2 is YYNGEE in the germline V gene. CDR3 length: 15 residues. Looking up the rest from reference TRBV9 and TRBJ1-5 gives the full variable domain: DSGVTQTPKHLITATGQRVTLRCSPRSGDLSVYWYQQSLDQGLQFLIQYYNGEERAKGNILERFSAQQFPDLHSELNLSSLELGDSALYFCASSVEAGRGQPQHFGDGTRLSIL.